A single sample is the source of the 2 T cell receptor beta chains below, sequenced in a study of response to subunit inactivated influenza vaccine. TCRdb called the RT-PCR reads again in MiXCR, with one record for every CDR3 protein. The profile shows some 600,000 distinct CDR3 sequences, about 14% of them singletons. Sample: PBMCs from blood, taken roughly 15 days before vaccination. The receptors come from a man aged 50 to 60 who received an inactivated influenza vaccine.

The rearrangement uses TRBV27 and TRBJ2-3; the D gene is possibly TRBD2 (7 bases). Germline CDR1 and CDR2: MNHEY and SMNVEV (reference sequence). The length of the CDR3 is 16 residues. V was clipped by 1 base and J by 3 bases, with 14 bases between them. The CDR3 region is CASSLLGGVGTDTQYF. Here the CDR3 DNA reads TGTGCCAGCAGTTTATTAGGGGGGGTTGGGACAGATACGCAGTATTTT.

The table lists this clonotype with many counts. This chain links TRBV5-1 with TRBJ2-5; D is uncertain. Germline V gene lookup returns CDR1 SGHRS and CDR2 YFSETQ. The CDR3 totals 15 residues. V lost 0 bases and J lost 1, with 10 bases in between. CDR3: CASSLGAGPQETQYF. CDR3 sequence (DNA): TGCGCCAGCAGCTTGGGTGCAGGCCCCCAAGAGACCCAGTACTTC.